The rows below give T cell receptor beta chains drawn from one sample of a study of shared clonotypes between healthy human individuals. Measured with immunoSEQ multiplex PCR; TCRdb has only the in-frame clones, and not every one. The sample includes some 2.1 million clones, about 95% of them seen just once. The sample comprised naive CD8+ T cells sorted from blood. The receptors were gathered from a man in his late teens or twenties in good health. Both conserved end residues are part of each CDR3. Fields, in order: V gene, D gene, clone size, J gene, CDR3 protein, CDR3 DNA. The D gene is left open where the match is weak. Size values are once, few and many counts, or a class for expanded clones, and some rows have none.

V: TRBV25-1; D: -; size: -; J: TRBJ2-1; CDR3: CASNGYNEQFF; DNA: TGTGCCAGCAATGGTTACAATGAGCAGTTCTTC
V: TRBV6-6; D: TRBD1; size: -; J: TRBJ1-5; CDR3: CASSYSGQGARQPQHF; DNA: TGTGCCAGCAGTTACTCAGGACAGGGGGCTCGTCAGCCCCAGCATTTT
V: TRBV6-5; D: -; size: -; J: TRBJ1-1; CDR3: CASSLSALNTEAFF; DNA: TGTGCCAGCAGCCTCAGTGCGTTGAACACTGAAGCTTTCTTT
V: TRBV7-3; D: -; size: once; J: TRBJ1-4; CDR3: CASSPREPGGNEKLFF; DNA: TGTGCCAGCAGCCCGCGGGAGCCCGGCGGTAATGAAAAACTGTTTTTT
V: TRBV5-5; D: TRBD2; size: -; J: TRBJ2-7; CDR3: CASSFREGVSYEQYF; DNA: TGTGCCAGCAGCTTCCGGGAGGGGGTCTCCTACGAGCAGTACTTC
V: TRBV10-3; D: -; size: -; J: TRBJ2-3; CDR3: CAISDGPDTQYF; DNA: TGTGCCATCAGTGATGGCCCGGATACGCAGTATTTT
V: TRBV11-2; D: TRBD1; size: once; J: TRBJ1-1; CDR3: CASTSRTGGGEAFF; DNA: TGTGCCAGCACTTCGAGGACAGGGGGAGGTGAAGCTTTCTTT
V: TRBV4-1; D: -; size: -; J: TRBJ1-6; CDR3: CASSRVDRSSYNSPLHF; DNA: TGCGCCAGCAGCCGGGTTGACAGGAGCTCCTATAATTCACCCCTCCACTTT
V: TRBV9; D: -; size: -; J: TRBJ2-3; CDR3: CASSVEGGVAGTDTQYF; DNA: TGTGCCAGCAGCGTAGAGGGTGGGGTGGCCGGCACAGATACGCAGTATTTT
V: TRBV10-3; D: -; size: -; J: TRBJ2-7; CDR3: CAISDGEHEQYF; DNA: TGTGCCATCAGTGACGGGGAGCACGAGCAGTACTTC
V: TRBV5-4; D: TRBD2; size: -; J: TRBJ2-5; CDR3: CASSWAGGQETQYF; DNA: TGTGCCAGCAGCTGGGCGGGGGGCCAAGAGACCCAGTACTTC
V: TRBV5-8; D: -; size: -; J: TRBJ2-7; CDR3: CASSSDLLKDYEQYF; DNA: TGTGCCAGCAGCTCAGACCTCCTCAAGGACTACGAGCAGTACTTC
V: TRBV11-2; D: -; size: -; J: TRBJ1-4; CDR3: CASSLPGEFKLFF; DNA: TGTGCCAGCAGCTTACCGGGGGAATTCAAACTGTTTTTT
V: TRBV11-2; D: TRBD1; size: -; J: TRBJ1-3; CDR3: CASSPGTGGNTIYF; DNA: TGTGCCAGCAGCCCGGGGACAGGAGGAAACACCATATATTTT
V: TRBV10-1; D: TRBD2; size: once; J: TRBJ2-7; CDR3: CASATGTSGDEQYF; DNA: TGCGCCAGCGCTACCGGGACTAGCGGGGACGAGCAGTACTTC
V: TRBV7-3; D: TRBD2; size: -; J: TRBJ2-1; CDR3: CASSPGTSGGFYNEQFF; DNA: TGTGCCAGCAGCCCCGGGACTAGCGGGGGGTTCTACAATGAGCAGTTCTTC
V: TRBV11-2; D: TRBD2; size: -; J: TRBJ2-7; CDR3: CASSLGVAGEVSYEQYF; DNA: TGTGCCAGCAGCTTAGGGGTAGCGGGAGAGGTAAGCTACGAGCAGTACTTC
V: TRBV7-9; D: TRBD1; size: -; J: TRBJ1-4; CDR3: CASSLAQGASEKLFF; DNA: TGTGCCAGCAGCCTGGCCCAGGGGGCGAGTGAAAAACTGTTTTTT
V: TRBV10-1; D: -; size: -; J: TRBJ2-7; CDR3: CASSQGQIQDEQYF; DNA: TGCGCCAGCAGCCAAGGACAGATTCAGGACGAGCAGTACTTC
V: TRBV6-6; D: -; size: -; J: TRBJ2-7; CDR3: CASSLTSGVEQYF; DNA: TGTGCCAGCAGTTTAACCTCAGGGGTCGAGCAGTACTTC
V: TRBV11-2; D: TRBD1; size: -; J: TRBJ2-7; CDR3: CASSLGLGTGFYEQYF; DNA: TGTGCCAGCAGCTTAGGGTTAGGGACAGGGTTTTACGAGCAGTACTTC
V: TRBV9; D: -; size: -; J: TRBJ2-5; CDR3: CASSVDGGQETQYF; DNA: TGTGCCAGCAGCGTAGATGGCGGGCAAGAGACCCAGTACTTC
V: TRBV7-2; D: TRBD1; size: -; J: TRBJ2-7; CDR3: CASSEDRGYEQYF; DNA: TGTGCCAGCAGCGAGGACAGGGGGTACGAGCAGTACTTC
V: TRBV5-1; D: -; size: few; J: TRBJ1-1; CDR3: CASSPQENTEAFF; DNA: TGCGCCAGCAGCCCTCAAGAGAACACTGAAGCTTTCTTT
V: TRBV7-9; D: -; size: -; J: TRBJ2-3; CDR3: CASSLGAADTQYF; DNA: TGTGCCAGCAGCTTAGGGGCGGCAGATACGCAGTATTTT
V: TRBV28; D: -; size: -; J: TRBJ2-5; CDR3: CASTAMQGPETQYF; DNA: TGTGCCAGCACGGCTATGCAGGGCCCAGAGACCCAGTACTTC
V: TRBV7-9; D: TRBD1; size: -; J: TRBJ2-7; CDR3: CASSLTPGQGPNYEQYF; DNA: TGTGCCAGCAGCCTAACTCCGGGACAGGGGCCAAACTACGAGCAGTACTTC
V: TRBV2; D: TRBD2; size: -; J: TRBJ2-3; CDR3: CASSELGLAAGDTQYF; DNA: TGTGCCAGCAGTGAATTGGGACTAGCAGCGGGGGATACGCAGTATTTT
V: TRBV11-2; D: -; size: -; J: TRBJ1-5; CDR3: CASSSGGQPQHF; DNA: TGTGCCAGCAGTTCCGGGGGTCAGCCCCAGCATTTT
V: TRBV5-6; D: TRBD1; size: -; J: TRBJ1-1; CDR3: CASSLGQGMNTEAFF; DNA: TGTGCCAGCAGCTTAGGACAGGGAATGAACACTGAAGCTTTCTTT
V: TRBV7-2; D: TRBD2; size: -; J: TRBJ2-7; CDR3: CASSLALLAGSPYEQYF; DNA: TGTGCCAGCAGCTTAGCGCTGCTAGCGGGAAGTCCCTACGAGCAGTACTTC
V: TRBV7-8; D: TRBD2; size: once; J: TRBJ2-5; CDR3: CASSLRTSGEAETQYF; DNA: TGTGCCAGCAGCCTCCGGACTAGCGGGGAGGCGGAGACCCAGTACTTC
V: TRBV10-3; D: -; size: -; J: TRBJ1-2; CDR3: CAISEFQETYYGYTF; DNA: TGTGCCATCAGTGAATTCCAGGAGACTTACTATGGCTACACCTTC
V: TRBV19; D: -; size: -; J: TRBJ2-7; CDR3: CASSPGVYSYEQYF; DNA: TGTGCCAGTAGTCCCGGGGTATACTCCTACGAGCAGTACTTC
V: TRBV4-2; D: TRBD2; size: -; J: TRBJ2-5; CDR3: CASSQEDSGGVETQYF; DNA: TGTGCCAGCAGCCAAGAGGATAGCGGGGGGGTTGAGACCCAGTACTTC
V: TRBV4-1; D: TRBD1; size: -; J: TRBJ2-7; CDR3: CASSPGTGSYEQYF; DNA: TGCGCCAGCAGCCCCGGGACAGGATCCTACGAGCAGTACTTC
V: TRBV27; D: -; size: -; J: TRBJ1-5; CDR3: CASSTGQLSNQPQHF; DNA: TGTGCCAGCAGTACAGGACAGTTGAGCAATCAGCCCCAGCATTTT
V: TRBV4-1; D: -; size: -; J: TRBJ2-7; CDR3: CASSQTDSYEQYF; DNA: TGCGCCAGCAGCCAAACGGACTCCTACGAGCAGTACTTC
V: TRBV29-1; D: -; size: -; J: TRBJ1-2; CDR3: CSAGPGPKDYGYTF; DNA: TGCAGCGCGGGTCCGGGACCCAAGGACTATGGCTACACCTTC
V: TRBV4-3; D: -; size: -; J: TRBJ2-7; CDR3: CASSQDSRTYVYEQYF; DNA: TGCGCCAGCAGCCAAGATTCCAGGACTTATGTCTACGAGCAGTACTTC
V: TRBV27; D: TRBD1; size: -; J: TRBJ2-7; CDR3: CASSLSSGTGIPEQYF; DNA: TGTGCCAGCAGTTTATCTTCTGGGACAGGTATACCCGAGCAGTACTTC
V: TRBV27; D: -; size: -; J: TRBJ1-4; CDR3: CASSPRSGTNEKLFF; DNA: TGTGCCAGCAGTCCCCGAAGCGGGACTAATGAAAAACTGTTTTTT
V: TRBV30; D: -; size: few; J: TRBJ1-5; CDR3: CAATLGGTDQPQHF; DNA: TGTGCCGCGACCCTGGGTGGGACTGATCAGCCCCAGCATTTT
V: TRBV9; D: TRBD2; size: once; J: TRBJ2-3; CDR3: CASSAKLAGGPDTQYF; DNA: TGTGCCAGCAGCGCGAAACTAGCGGGAGGCCCAGATACGCAGTATTTT
V: TRBV18; D: -; size: -; J: TRBJ2-7; CDR3: CASSPPGTGMLHEQYF; DNA: TGTGCCAGCTCACCACCGGGAACAGGGATGCTCCACGAGCAGTACTTC
V: TRBV2; D: TRBD2; size: -; J: TRBJ2-1; CDR3: CASSGGSGRRNEQFF; DNA: TGTGCCAGCAGTGGGGGTAGCGGGCGTCGCAATGAGCAGTTCTTC
V: TRBV19; D: -; size: once; J: TRBJ1-6; CDR3: CASSIKGREYNSPLHF; DNA: TGTGCCAGTAGTATTAAGGGACGGGAATATAATTCACCCCTCCACTTT
V: TRBV19; D: TRBD1; size: -; J: TRBJ1-1; CDR3: CASSIGVRDRGHPEAFF; DNA: TGTGCCAGTAGTATAGGCGTCCGGGACAGGGGGCACCCTGAAGCTTTCTTT
V: TRBV7-2; D: -; size: -; J: TRBJ2-7; CDR3: CASSFGQGGEQYF; DNA: TGTGCCAGCAGCTTTGGGCAGGGGGGCGAGCAGTACTTC
V: TRBV28; D: -; size: -; J: TRBJ1-1; CDR3: CASSLPQDPADYSNTEAFF; DNA: TGTGCCAGCAGTTTACCCCAGGATCCGGCTGATTACTCGAACACTGAAGCTTTCTTT
V: TRBV7-2; D: -; size: -; J: TRBJ1-1; CDR3: CASSDGVYTEAFF; DNA: TGTGCCAGCAGTGACGGGGTCTACACTGAAGCTTTCTTT
V: TRBV6-6; D: -; size: -; J: TRBJ1-2; CDR3: CASSDTYGYTF; DNA: TGTGCCAGCAGTGACACCTATGGCTACACCTTC
V: TRBV19; D: TRBD1; size: -; J: TRBJ1-1; CDR3: CASSIGTVNTEAFF; DNA: TGTGCCAGTAGTATCGGGACAGTGAACACTGAAGCTTTCTTT
V: TRBV4-1; D: -; size: -; J: TRBJ1-4; CDR3: CASSRSLGEVGEKLFF; DNA: TGCGCCAGCAGCCGTTCCCTCGGGGAAGTTGGTGAAAAACTGTTTTTT
V: TRBV5-6; D: -; size: -; J: TRBJ2-5; CDR3: CASSGSLTVQTQYF; DNA: TGTGCCAGCAGCGGAAGTCTGACAGTGCAGACCCAGTACTTC
V: TRBV30; D: -; size: -; J: TRBJ2-5; CDR3: CAWSGGGEYQETQYF; DNA: TGTGCCTGGAGTGGGGGGGGCGAGTACCAAGAGACCCAGTACTTC
V: TRBV4-1; D: -; size: -; J: TRBJ1-1; CDR3: CASSHPGDGNTEAFF; DNA: TGCGCCAGCAGCCACCCAGGGGATGGGAACACTGAAGCTTTCTTT
V: TRBV11-2; D: -; size: once; J: TRBJ2-7; CDR3: CASSLDRGFYEQYF; DNA: TGTGCCAGCAGCTTAGATCGGGGATTCTACGAGCAGTACTTC
V: TRBV2; D: -; size: -; J: TRBJ2-7; CDR3: CASSVYSSYEQYF; DNA: TGTGCCAGCAGTGTTTACAGCTCCTACGAGCAGTACTTC
V: TRBV6-6; D: -; size: -; J: TRBJ2-1; CDR3: CASSSVGEQFF; DNA: TGTGCCAGCAGTTCGGTTGGTGAGCAGTTCTTC